Below, 10 T cell receptor beta chains from the same sample are listed, as sequenced in a study of T cells in Graves' hyperthyroidism and ophthalmopathy. RNA transcripts served as the template for amplifying TCR beta CDR3 regions. HTBI primers were employed in a first-round RT-PCR of the TCR CDR3. TCRdb analysed the multiplex PCR reads with MiXCR anew, one entry per CDR3 protein. This table has 300,000 to 450,000 distinct CDR3 sequences, around 13% appearing once. The sample comprised blood. These receptors came from a woman aged 55 to 70 with Graves' hyperthyroidism.

This clonotype was counted a few times. The V call is TRBV24-1, the J call TRBJ2-1, with D tentatively TRBD1 (6 bases). With 7 bases removed from V and 5 bases from J, the gap between germline ends came to 14 bases. CDR3 length: 14 residues. The germline CDR1 and CDR2 sequences are KGHDR and SFDVKD. Here the CDR3 DNA reads TGTGCCACCAGGGCGGCAGGGGTCAACAATGAGCAGTTCTTC. Protein sequence: CATRAAGVNNEQFF.

This clonotype was counted at least ten times. The rearrangement uses TRBV20-1 and TRBJ1-1, with D maybe TRBD1 (5 bases). V lost 7 bases, J lost 5 bases, and 14 bases lay in between. Germline V CDR1 and CDR2: DFQATT, SNEGSKA (reference sequence). This CDR3 has 12 amino acids. CDR3 sequence: CSVPGPWTEAFF. CDR3 in DNA: TGCAGTGTCCCGGGACCCTGGACTGAAGCTTTCTTT.

The gene calls are TRBV19 and TRBJ2-1, with D unclear. In germline, CDR1 is LNHDA, CDR2 SQIVND (reference sequence). Trimming removed 3 bases from V and 2 bases from J, with 8 bases in between. This CDR3 spans 14 amino acids. As DNA, the CDR3 is TGTGCCAGTAGTATTCTGGGGACCTACAATGAGCAGTTCTTC. It yields the protein CASSILGTYNEQFF.

This chain links TRBV7-8 with TRBJ1-2; tentatively, D is TRBD1 (6 bases). The CDR3 runs to 13 residues. The V and J ends lost 5 bases and 8 bases respectively, with 15 bases between them. In germline, CDR1 is SGHVS, CDR2 FQNEAQ. CDR3: CASSPGQTLGYTF. CDR3 bases: TGTGCCAGCAGCCCAGGACAGACCCTCGGCTACACCTTC.

In this sample, this clonotype turned up many times. The chain combines TRBV2 with TRBJ2-1, with 10 bases fitting TRBD1. Trimming at V came to 8 bases and at J to 1 base, leaving 2 bases not matched to a gene. CDR1 SNHLY and CDR2 FYNNEI come from the germline V gene. The CDR3 has 14 amino acids. CDR3: CASRDRGSYNEQFF. The CDR3 coding sequence is TGTGCCAGCCGGGACAGGGGTTCCTACAATGAGCAGTTCTTC.

This clonotype occurred many times. This chain joins TRBV27 and TRBJ1-2; a possible D gene is TRBD1 (5 bases). V lost 0 bases and J lost 8, with 13 bases in between. The CDR3 contains 14 residues. In germline, CDR1 is MNHEY, CDR2 SMNVEV (reference sequence). The CDR3 loop reads CASSLSGRGSGYTF. CDR3 DNA sequence: TGTGCCAGCAGTTTATCGGGGAGGGGAAGCGGCTACACCTTC.

The genes are TRBV20-1 and TRBJ2-3; D is unclear. V lost 3 bases to trimming and J lost 0 bases, with 10 bases between them. CDR1 is DFQATT, CDR2 SNEGSKA, per germline (reference sequence). The CDR3 runs 14 residues. CDR3 DNA: TGCAGTGCTAGGACGGGCCCGAGCACAGATACGCAGTATTTT. This gives the protein CSARTGPSTDTQYF.

Here the CDR3 DNA reads TGTGCCAGCAGCCTCCAGACAGGCAACTCCTACAATGAGCAGTTCTTC. Its translation: CASSLQTGNSYNEQFF. V gene TRBV5-6 combines with J gene TRBJ2-1, with D maybe TRBD1 (6 bases). Trimming removed 4 bases at V and 0 bases at J, with 14 bases between. The V gene's germline CDR1 is SGHDT and CDR2 YYEEEE. This CDR3 region has 16 residues.

The rearrangement joins TRBV7-2 to TRBJ2-1, with TRBD1 as a possible D gene (6 bases). V shed 5 bases and J shed 9 bases, with 17 bases lying between them. Germline CDR1 SGHTA, CDR2 FQGNSA. This CDR3 has 14 residues. CDR3 region: CTSSPLGTIGEQFF. CDR3 DNA sequence: TGTACCAGCAGCCCACTTGGGACAATCGGTGAGCAGTTCTTC.

This clonotype has ten or more counts. J is TRBJ2-5 and V is TRBV7-9; 8 positions agree with TRBD1. Trimming took 5 bases from V and 5 from J; bases not matched to a gene: 7. This CDR3 is 14 amino acids long. The germline gives CDR1 SEHNR, CDR2 FQNEAQ (reference sequence). The CDR3 DNA sequence: TGTGCCAGCAGCCCCCAGGGGGCACGGGAGACCCAGTACTTC. This encodes CASSPQGARETQYF.